The sequence of this T cell receptor (beta chain) was determined in a study of blood T cell repertoires in COVID-19. As for the study in general: In each case, the material was cDNA or gDNA derived from T cells, B-cell-depleted T cells, or PBMCs.

Residents of 24 US areas, aged about 18 to 95 years, made up the participants. Germline CDR1 is LNHDA and CDR2 is SQIVND (reference sequence). The CDR3 runs 12 residues. Between the trimmed V and J ends, which lost 7 bases and 8 bases, there was a span of 12 bases. Authors' analysis steps: Amplification of reference gene primers provided the estimated nucleated cell counts. TCRdb's table, derived via immunoSEQ multiplex PCR, lists solely in-frame clones and lacks some. V, J and clone size are those of that table, while D and trimming were read from the DNA. Here the sample spans 300,000 to 350,000 clones, under 90% being singletons.

This sequence joins TRBV19 and TRBJ2-1; possibly TRBD1 for D (5 bases). This receptor was taken from a woman aged 25-40 years who had recovered from COVID-19. Sequences were obtained from PBMCs or T cells enriched from blood (not recorded which). The CDR3 loop is CASTNIRDEQFF. Here the CDR3 DNA reads TGTGCCAGTACTAACATCAGGGATGAGCAGTTCTTC.